This TCR beta chain was found in a study of regulatory T cells in long-lasting Graves disease. The sample's time point: newly diagnosed GD, antithyroid drugs for less than 3 months. Extracted RNA from PBMCs served as the source of the TCR library. Relying on iRepertoire HTBI primers and Arm-PCR of CDR3 regions, the team built TCR beta libraries. TCRdb reanalysed the multiplex PCR reads using MiXCR and keeps one entry per CDR3 protein. In the table there are more than 400,000 distinct CDR3 sequences, about 17% of which are singletons. CDR3 length: 14 residues. V shed 7 bases and J shed 3 bases, with 16 bases lying between them. Germline V gene lookup returns CDR1 LNHDA and CDR2 SQIVND (reference sequence). This clonotype was detected ten times or more. In addition, the sample was reused for a study of T cells in Graves' hyperthyroidism and ophthalmopathy. That publication notes: The study defined stable Graves' hyperthyroidism as no ophthalmopathy progression within 18 months. Primed by the HTBI set, a first-round RT-PCR was run on the TCR CDR3. The majority of expanded thyroid clonotypes above 0.001 also appeared in blood.

The TCR was taken from a young woman with Graves disease. Source: peripheral blood mononuclear cells (PBMCs), taken at new diagnosis, from a patient treated with antithyroid drugs. The chain couples TRBV19 to TRBJ2-7; TRBD2 is a possible D gene (6 bases). The CDR3 loop reads CASTPSSGNYEQYF. The CDR3 bases are TGTGCCAGTACCCCCAGTAGCGGCAACTACGAGCAGTACTTC.